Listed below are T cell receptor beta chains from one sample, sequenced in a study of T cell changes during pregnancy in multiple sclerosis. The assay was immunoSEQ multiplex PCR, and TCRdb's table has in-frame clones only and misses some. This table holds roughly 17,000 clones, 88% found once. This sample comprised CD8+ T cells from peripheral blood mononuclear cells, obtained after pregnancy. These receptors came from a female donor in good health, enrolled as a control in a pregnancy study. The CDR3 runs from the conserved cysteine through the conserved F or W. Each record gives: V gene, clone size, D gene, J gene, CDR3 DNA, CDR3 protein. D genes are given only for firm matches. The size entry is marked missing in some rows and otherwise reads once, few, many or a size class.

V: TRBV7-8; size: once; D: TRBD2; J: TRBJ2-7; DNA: TGTGCCAGCAGCTTAGGAGGGGGACTAGCAATCGAGCAGTACTTC; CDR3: CASSLGGGLAIEQYF
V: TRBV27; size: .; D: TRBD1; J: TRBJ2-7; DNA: TGTGCCAGCAGTTCGCAGGCAGGGGGTCGGTACTTC; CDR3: CASSSQAGGRYF
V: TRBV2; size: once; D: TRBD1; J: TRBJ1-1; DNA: TGTGCCGGCACACAGGGGCCCTACACTGAAGCTTTCTTT; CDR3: CAGTQGPYTEAFF
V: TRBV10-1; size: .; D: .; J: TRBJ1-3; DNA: TGCGCCAGAAACACAGGGCCAACCACTTCATCTGGAAACACCATATATTTT; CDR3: CARNTGPTTSSGNTIYF
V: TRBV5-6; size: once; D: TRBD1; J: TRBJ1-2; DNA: TGTGCCAGCAGCGGGGGACAGACCTATGGCTACACCTTC; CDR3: CASSGGQTYGYTF
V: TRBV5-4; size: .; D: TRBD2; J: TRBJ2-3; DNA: TGTGCCAGCAGCTGGACTAGCGGGAGCACAGATACGCAGTATTTT; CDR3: CASSWTSGSTDTQYF
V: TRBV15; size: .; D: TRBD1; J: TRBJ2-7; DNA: TGTGCCACCAGCAGTCGGACCGGGACAGGGGGCGACGAGCAGTACTTC; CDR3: CATSSRTGTGGDEQYF
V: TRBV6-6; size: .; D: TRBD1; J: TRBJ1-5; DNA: TGTGCCAGCAACGACAGGGGAGCTCATCAGCCCCAGCATTTT; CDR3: CASNDRGAHQPQHF
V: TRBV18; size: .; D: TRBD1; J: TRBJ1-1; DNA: TGTGCCAGCTCACCACCGGACAGGGGGCATTTGAACACTGAAGCTTTCTTT; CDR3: CASSPPDRGHLNTEAFF
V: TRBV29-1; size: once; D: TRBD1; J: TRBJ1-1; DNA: TGCAGCGTAACAGGGGGCGAAGGGGGCACTGAAGCTTTCTTT; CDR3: CSVTGGEGGTEAFF
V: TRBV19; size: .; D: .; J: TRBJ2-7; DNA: TGTGCCAGTAGTATTGGTGGGGCGGGACGTTCGGCCTACGAGCAGTACTTC; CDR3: CASSIGGAGRSAYEQYF
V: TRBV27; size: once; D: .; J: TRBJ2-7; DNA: TGTGCCAGCAGTTTACGGGGATACGAGCAGTACTTC; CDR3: CASSLRGYEQYF
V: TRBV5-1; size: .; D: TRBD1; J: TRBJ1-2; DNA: TGCGCCAGCAGCTACCGGGACAGGCATAACTATGGCTACACCTTC; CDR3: CASSYRDRHNYGYTF
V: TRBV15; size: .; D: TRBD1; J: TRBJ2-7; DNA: TGTGCCACCGCGGCCGGGACAGGGGCCTACGAGCAGTACTTC; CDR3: CATAAGTGAYEQYF
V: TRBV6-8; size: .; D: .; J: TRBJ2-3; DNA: TGTGCCAGCACCCTCCCGTCCGGGGGCACAGATACGCAGTATTTT; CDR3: CASTLPSGGTDTQYF
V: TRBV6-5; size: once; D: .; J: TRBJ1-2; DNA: TGTGCCAGCAGTCCACCTACGGGCTATGGCTACACCTTC; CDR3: CASSPPTGYGYTF
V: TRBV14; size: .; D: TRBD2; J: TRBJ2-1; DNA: TGTGCCAGCAGCCAAGCCGGACTAGCGATACACAATGAGCAGTTCTTC; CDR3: CASSQAGLAIHNEQFF
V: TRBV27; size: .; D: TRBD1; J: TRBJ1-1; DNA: TGTGCCAGCAGGGACAGGGGCCCCCCCGGGTGGGATGAAGCTTTCTTT; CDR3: CASRDRGPPGWDEAFF
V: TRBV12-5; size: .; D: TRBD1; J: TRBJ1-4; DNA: TGTGCTAGTGGACAGGGGGCCCGTAATGAAAAACTGTTTTTT; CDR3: CASGQGARNEKLFF
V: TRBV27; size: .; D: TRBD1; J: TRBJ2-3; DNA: TGTGCCAGCAGTCCTCAGACAGGGGGAGGAGATACGCAGTATTTT; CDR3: CASSPQTGGGDTQYF
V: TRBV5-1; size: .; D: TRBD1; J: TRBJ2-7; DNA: TGCGCCAGCAGCTTACAGGGGGCCTTCACCTACGAGCAGTACTTC; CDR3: CASSLQGAFTYEQYF
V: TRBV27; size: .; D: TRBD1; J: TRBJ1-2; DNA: TGTGCCAGCAGTGCGCCAGGGGGCCCTAACTATGGCTACACCTTC; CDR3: CASSAPGGPNYGYTF